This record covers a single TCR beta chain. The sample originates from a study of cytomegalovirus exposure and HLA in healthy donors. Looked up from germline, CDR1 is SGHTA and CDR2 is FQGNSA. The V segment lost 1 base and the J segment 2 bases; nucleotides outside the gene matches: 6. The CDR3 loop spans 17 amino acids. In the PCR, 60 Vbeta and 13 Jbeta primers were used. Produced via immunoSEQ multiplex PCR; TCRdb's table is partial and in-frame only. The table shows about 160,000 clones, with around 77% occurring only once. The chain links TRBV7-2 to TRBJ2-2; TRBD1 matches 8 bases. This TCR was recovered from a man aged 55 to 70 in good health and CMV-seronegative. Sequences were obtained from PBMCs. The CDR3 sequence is CASSLDRGAGNTGELFF. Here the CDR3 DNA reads TGTGCCAGCAGCTTAGACAGGGGGGCGGGAAACACCGGGGAGCTGTTTTTT.